A single T cell receptor beta chain is shown here with its context. The sample is drawn from a study of T cell changes during pregnancy in multiple sclerosis. Losses at the gene ends were 4 bases for V and 0 bases for J; bases not matched to a gene: 6. The CDR3 totals 17 residues. CDR1 is LGHNT, CDR2 FRNRAP, per germline. Using immunoSEQ multiplex PCR, the repertoire was profiled, and TCRdb retains in-frame clones only, with some absent. The sample holds about 50,000 clones; nearly 90% are singletons and the top ten take around 5%. The receptor was derived from a female donor in good health, enrolled as a control in a pregnancy study. The chain has TRBV12-5 and TRBJ2-3; 11 positions match TRBD2. Sequenced material: peripheral blood, taken after pregnancy. The CDR3 DNA reads as TGTGCTAGTGGTTCTAGCGGGGGGCGCCTTAGCACAGATACGCAGTATTTT. Its translation: CASGSSGGRLSTDTQYF.